These 5 T cell receptor beta chains were all obtained from the same sample, sequenced in a study of control samples from healthy donors and cancer patients. Clones were sequenced by immunoSEQ multiplex PCR, and TCRdb holds only the in-frame ones, with some missing. The top ten clones hold approximately 1.5% of a sample with about 180,000 clones, more than 80% of them seen once. The sequenced sample was blood. The receptors shown here come from a man aged 30 to 45 in good health.

This clone was detected a few times. The CDR3 here is CASSPWTGSYEQYF. CDR3 coding DNA: TGTGCCAGCAGTCCCTGGACGGGCTCCTACGAGCAGTACTTC. The gene calls are TRBV6-5 and TRBJ2-7, with D unresolved. CDR1 is MNHEY, CDR2 SVGAGI, per germline. Trimming took 5 bases from V and 0 from J, leaving 11 bases between them. The CDR3 contains 14 residues.

V is TRBV7-7 and J is TRBJ2-1, with 11 bases fitting TRBD2. The CDR3 loop spans 16 amino acids. Trimming cost V 4 bases and J 0 bases; bases outside gene matches: 2. Germline V gives CDR1 SSHAT, CDR2 FNYEAQ (reference sequence). This CDR3 is CASSSTSGSSYNEQFF. The CDR3 DNA sequence: TGTGCCAGCAGCTCCACTAGCGGGAGCTCCTACAATGAGCAGTTCTTC.

The chain joins TRBV5-1 to TRBJ2-1; tentatively, D is TRBD2 (5 bases). V was clipped by 1 base and J by 8 bases, with 16 bases between them. Germline values: CDR1 SGHRS, CDR2 YFSETQ. This CDR3 has 15 amino acids. The CDR3, as DNA: TGCGCCAGCAGCTTGCGAGGAGGCTTCAGCGATGAGCAGTTCTTC. As protein: CASSLRGGFSDEQFF.

The rearrangement links TRBV4-3 to TRBJ1-5; D gene uncertain. With 0 bases removed from V and 8 bases from J, the gap between germline ends came to 8 bases. CDR1 and CDR2 from the germline V gene are LGHNA and YSLEER. This CDR3 is 13 amino acids long. The CDR3 region has the DNA TGCGCCAGCAGCCAAGATCTCACGGAGCCCCAGCATTTT. Amino acid sequence: CASSQDLTEPQHF.

The gene calls are TRBV5-6 and TRBJ1-5; tentative D call: TRBD1 (5 bases). With 1 base removed from V and 6 bases from J, the gap between germline ends came to 20 bases. CDR3 length: 17 amino acids. Germline CDR1 and CDR2: SGHDT and YYEEEE. CDR3 amino acids: CASSLFSVAAGGQPQHF. For the CDR3, the DNA is TGTGCCAGCAGCTTGTTTTCGGTGGCGGCGGGGGGTCAGCCCCAGCATTTT.